This T cell receptor beta chain is drawn from a study of STAT5B mutations in CD4+ large granular lymphocyte leukemia. Findings of the study overall: About a quarter of private leukemic clonotypes occurred rarely in other patients' non-leukemic repertoires.

In this sample, this clone turned up once. Its specificity is not known. Here immunoSEQ multiplex PCR was the method, and the copy in TCRdb shows in-frame clones only, minus some. The sample holds about 40,000 clones, about 81% seen once. The sequence was obtained from a human donor in good health. Sequencing was done on a sample of CD4+ T cells from blood buffy coats.

The CDR3 DNA reads TGTGCCAGCAGCTTAGAAGGGATTTCCTACGAGCAGTACTTC. Translating it yields CASSLEGISYEQYF. The chain uses TRBV11-3 and TRBJ2-7; D is ambiguous. The CDR3 contains 14 residues. The germline V gene encodes CDR1 SGHNT and CDR2 YENEEA. V lost 0 bases and J lost 1, with 7 bases in between.